This TCR beta chain emerged from a study of T cells after yellow fever vaccination. CDR3 length equals 14 residues. Trimming cost V 0 bases and J 6 bases, with 12 bases left between them. The germline CDR1 and CDR2 sequences are MNHEY and SVGAGI. The study, taken as a whole, reports: A weaker secondary response peaked on day 5, the primary on day 15. Contaminants from the bulk population, in the form of abundant clonotypes, could be found in FACS-sorted repertoires. Shared CD4/CD8 clonotypes were a small share, likely from convergent recombination.

This clonotype was seen only a few times. Its antigen is currently unknown. A universal primer site and UMIs were added as TCR cDNA was made by 5'RACE template switching. TCRdb re-analysed the 5' RACE reads in MiXCR, keeping a single row per CDR3 protein. The sample contains 350,000 to 450,000 distinct CDR3 sequences, 18% of which appear only once. The source of this sequence is a young man who received the YFV17D yellow fever vaccine. This specimen was PBMCs, taken before the yellow fever booster vaccination. This chain connects TRBV6-5 to TRBJ2-7; weak D call: TRBD2 (7 bases). The CDR3 region has the DNA TGTGCCAGCAGTTACTCGCCCGGGGGGCCCGAGCAGTACTTC. Translation gives CASSYSPGGPEQYF.